This section outlines one T cell receptor beta chain sequence together with its context. This sample is drawn from a study of T cell changes during pregnancy in multiple sclerosis. The CDR3 covers 16 residues. The ends were cut back, 1 base at V and 0 bases at J, with 10 bases in the middle. CDR1 is MGHRA, CDR2 YSYEKL, per germline. The method was immunoSEQ multiplex PCR; TCRdb's version includes in-frame clones alone and lacks a portion of them. The table shows roughly 37,000 clones, with approximately 92% occurring only once. This clonotype was obtained from a female donor with multiple sclerosis, enrolled in a pregnancy study. The material sequenced was CD8+ T cells from peripheral blood mononuclear cells, taken before pregnancy. The rearrangement uses TRBV4-1 and TRBJ2-1, with D unresolved. As DNA, the CDR3 is TGCGCCAGCAGCCAAGGCTACGGTCTCTCCTACAATGAGCAGTTCTTC. Its protein product is CASSQGYGLSYNEQFF.